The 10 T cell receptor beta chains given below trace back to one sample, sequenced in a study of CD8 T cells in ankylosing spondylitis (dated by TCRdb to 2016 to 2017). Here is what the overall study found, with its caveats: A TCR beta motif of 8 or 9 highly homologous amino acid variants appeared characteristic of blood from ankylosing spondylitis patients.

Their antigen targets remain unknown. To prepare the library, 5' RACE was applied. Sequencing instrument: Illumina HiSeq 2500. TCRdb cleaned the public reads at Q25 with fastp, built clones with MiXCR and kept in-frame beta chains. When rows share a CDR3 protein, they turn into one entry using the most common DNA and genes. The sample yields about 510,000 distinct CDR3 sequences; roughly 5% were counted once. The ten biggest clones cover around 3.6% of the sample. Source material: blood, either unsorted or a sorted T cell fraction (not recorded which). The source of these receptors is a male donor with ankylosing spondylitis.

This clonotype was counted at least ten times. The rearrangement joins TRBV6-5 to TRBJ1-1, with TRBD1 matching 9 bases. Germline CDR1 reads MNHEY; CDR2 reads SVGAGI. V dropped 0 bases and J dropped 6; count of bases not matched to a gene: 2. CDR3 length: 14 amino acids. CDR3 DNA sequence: TGTGCCAGCAGTTACTCGGACAGGGGTTCTGAAGCTTTCTTT. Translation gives CASSYSDRGSEAFF.

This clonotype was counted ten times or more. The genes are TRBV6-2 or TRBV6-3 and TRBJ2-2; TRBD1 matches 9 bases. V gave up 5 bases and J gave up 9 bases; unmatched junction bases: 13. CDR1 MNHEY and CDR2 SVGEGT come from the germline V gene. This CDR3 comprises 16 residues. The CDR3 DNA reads TGTGCCAGCAGTCAATCCTCCGGGACAGGGCCAAGGGAGCTGTTTTTT. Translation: CASSQSSGTGPRELFF.

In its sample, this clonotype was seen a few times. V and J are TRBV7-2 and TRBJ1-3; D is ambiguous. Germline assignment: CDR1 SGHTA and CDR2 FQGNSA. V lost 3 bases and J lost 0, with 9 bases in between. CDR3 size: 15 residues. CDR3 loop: CASSFDVLSGNTIYF. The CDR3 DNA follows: TGTGCCAGCAGCTTCGACGTCCTCTCTGGAAACACCATATATTTT.

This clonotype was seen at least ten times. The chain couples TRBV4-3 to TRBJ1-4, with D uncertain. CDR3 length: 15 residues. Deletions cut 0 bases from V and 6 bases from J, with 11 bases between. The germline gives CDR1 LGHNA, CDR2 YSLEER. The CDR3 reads CASSQERNSYEKLFF. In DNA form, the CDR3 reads TGCGCCAGCAGCCAAGAGAGAAACAGTTATGAAAAACTGTTTTTT.

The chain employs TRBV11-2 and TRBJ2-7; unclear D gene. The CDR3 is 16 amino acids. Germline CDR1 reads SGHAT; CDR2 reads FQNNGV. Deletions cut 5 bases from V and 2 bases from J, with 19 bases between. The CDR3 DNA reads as TGTGCCAGCAGCCTCCGGACCACCGTGGGCCCCTACGAGCAGTACTTC. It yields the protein CASSLRTTVGPYEQYF.

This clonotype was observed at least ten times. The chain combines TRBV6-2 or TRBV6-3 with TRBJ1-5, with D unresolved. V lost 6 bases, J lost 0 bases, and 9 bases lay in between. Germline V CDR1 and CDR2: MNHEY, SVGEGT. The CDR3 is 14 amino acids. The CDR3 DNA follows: TGTGCCAGCAGGCAGTCTTATAGCAATCAGCCCCAGCATTTT. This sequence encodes CASRQSYSNQPQHF.

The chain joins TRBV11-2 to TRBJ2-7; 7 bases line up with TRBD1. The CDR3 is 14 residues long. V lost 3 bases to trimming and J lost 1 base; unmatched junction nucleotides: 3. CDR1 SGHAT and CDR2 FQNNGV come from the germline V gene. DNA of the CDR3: TGTGCCAGCAGCTTCGTGACAGGGTCCTACGAGCAGTACTTC. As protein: CASSFVTGSYEQYF.

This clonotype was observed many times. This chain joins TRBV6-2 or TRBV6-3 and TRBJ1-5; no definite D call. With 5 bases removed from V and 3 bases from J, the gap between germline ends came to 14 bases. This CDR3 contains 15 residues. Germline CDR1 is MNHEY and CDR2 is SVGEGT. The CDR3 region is CASSLIGRYNQPQHF. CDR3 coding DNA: TGTGCCAGCAGTCTAATTGGACGGTACAATCAGCCCCAGCATTTT.

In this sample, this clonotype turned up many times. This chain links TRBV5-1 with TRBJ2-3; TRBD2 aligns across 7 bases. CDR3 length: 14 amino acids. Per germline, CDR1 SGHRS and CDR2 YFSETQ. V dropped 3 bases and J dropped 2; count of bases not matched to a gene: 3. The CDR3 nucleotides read TGCGCCAGCAGCTGGGGGGGGATCACAGATACGCAGTATTTT. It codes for CASSWGGITDTQYF. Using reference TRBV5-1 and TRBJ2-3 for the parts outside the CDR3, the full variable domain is KAGVTQTPRYLIKTRGQQVTLSCSPISGHRSVSWYQQTPGQGLQFLFEYFSETQRNKGNFPGRFSGRQFSNSRSEMNVSTLELGDSALYLCASSWGGITDTQYFGPGTRLTVL.

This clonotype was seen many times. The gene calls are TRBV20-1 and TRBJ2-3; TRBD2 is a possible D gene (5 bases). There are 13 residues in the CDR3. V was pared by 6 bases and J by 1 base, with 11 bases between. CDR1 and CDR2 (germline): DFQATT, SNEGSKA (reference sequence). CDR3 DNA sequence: TGCAGTGCGACTGCGGGCCGCACAGATACGCAGTATTTT. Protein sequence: CSATAGRTDTQYF.